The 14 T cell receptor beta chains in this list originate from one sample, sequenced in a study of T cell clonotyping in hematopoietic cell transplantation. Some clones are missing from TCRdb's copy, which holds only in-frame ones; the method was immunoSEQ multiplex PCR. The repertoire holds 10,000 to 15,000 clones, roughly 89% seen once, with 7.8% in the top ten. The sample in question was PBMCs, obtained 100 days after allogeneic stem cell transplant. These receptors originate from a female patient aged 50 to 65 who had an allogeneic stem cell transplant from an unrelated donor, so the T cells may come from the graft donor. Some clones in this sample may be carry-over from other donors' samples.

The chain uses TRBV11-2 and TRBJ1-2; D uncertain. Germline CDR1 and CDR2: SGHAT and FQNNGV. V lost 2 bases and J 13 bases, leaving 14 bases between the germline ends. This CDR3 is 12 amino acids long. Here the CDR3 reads CASSLKVSHTTF. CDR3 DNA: TGTGCCAGCAGCTTAAAGGTTTCCCACACCACCTTC.

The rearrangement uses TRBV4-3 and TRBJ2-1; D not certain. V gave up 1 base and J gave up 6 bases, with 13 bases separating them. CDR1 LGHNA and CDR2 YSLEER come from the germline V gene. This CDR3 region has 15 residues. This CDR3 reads CASSQVTGQANEQFF. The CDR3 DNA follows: TGCGCCAGCAGCCAAGTAACTGGTCAAGCCAATGAGCAGTTCTTC.

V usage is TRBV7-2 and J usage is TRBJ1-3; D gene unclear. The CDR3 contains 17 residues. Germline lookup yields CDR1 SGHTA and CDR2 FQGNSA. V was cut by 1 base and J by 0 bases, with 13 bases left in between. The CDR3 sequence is CASSLGSGQSSGNTIYF. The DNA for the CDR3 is TGTGCCAGCAGCTTAGGGTCCGGGCAGAGCTCTGGAAACACCATATATTTT.

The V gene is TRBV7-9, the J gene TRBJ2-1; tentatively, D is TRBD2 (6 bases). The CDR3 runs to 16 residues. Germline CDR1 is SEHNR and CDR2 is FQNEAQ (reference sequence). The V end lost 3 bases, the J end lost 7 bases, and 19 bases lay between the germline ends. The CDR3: CASSLAGGAHGNEQFF. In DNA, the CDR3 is TGTGCCAGCAGCTTGGCCGGAGGGGCGCATGGGAATGAGCAGTTCTTC.

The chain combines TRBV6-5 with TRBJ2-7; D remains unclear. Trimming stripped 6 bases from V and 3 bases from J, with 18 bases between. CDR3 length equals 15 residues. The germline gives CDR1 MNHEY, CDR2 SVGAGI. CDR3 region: CASRPQTDGVYEQYV. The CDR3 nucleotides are TGTGCCAGCAGACCCCAAACCGACGGAGTCTACGAGCAGTACGTC.

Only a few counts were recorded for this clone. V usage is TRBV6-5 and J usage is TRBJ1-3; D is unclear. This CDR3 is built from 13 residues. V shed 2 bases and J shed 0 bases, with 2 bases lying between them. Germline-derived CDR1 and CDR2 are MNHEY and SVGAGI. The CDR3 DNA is TGTGCCAGCAGTTACGGCTCTGGAAACACCATATATTTT. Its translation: CASSYGSGNTIYF.

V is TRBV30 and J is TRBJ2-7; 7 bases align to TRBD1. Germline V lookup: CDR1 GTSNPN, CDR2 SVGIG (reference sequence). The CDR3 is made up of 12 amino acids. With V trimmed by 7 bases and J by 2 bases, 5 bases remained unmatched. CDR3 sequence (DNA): TGTGCCTTCATACAGGGGACCTACGAGCAGTACTTC. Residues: CAFIQGTYEQYF.

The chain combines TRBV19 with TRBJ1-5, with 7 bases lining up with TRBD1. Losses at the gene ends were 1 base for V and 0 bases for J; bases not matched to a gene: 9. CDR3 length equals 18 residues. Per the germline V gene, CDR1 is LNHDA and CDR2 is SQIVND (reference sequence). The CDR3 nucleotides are TGTGCCAGTAGTATAGGACAGGGAAGGGGATATAGCAATCAGCCCCAGCATTTT. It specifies CASSIGQGRGYSNQPQHF.

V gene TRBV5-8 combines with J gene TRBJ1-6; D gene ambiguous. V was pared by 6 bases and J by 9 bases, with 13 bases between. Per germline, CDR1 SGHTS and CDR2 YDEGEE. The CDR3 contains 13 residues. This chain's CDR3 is CASNFQRVSPLHF. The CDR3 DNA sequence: TGTGCCAGCAACTTTCAAAGGGTTTCACCCCTCCACTTT. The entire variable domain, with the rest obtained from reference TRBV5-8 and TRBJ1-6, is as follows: EAGVTQSPTHLIKTRGQQATLRCSPISGHTSVYWYQQALGLGLQFLLWYDEGEERNRGNFPPRFSGRQFPNYSSELNVNALELEDSALYLCASNFQRVSPLHFGNGTRLTVT.

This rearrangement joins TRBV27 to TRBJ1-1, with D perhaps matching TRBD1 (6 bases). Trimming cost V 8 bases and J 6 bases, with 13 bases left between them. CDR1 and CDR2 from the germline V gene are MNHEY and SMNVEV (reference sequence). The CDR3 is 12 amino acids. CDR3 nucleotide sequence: TGTGCCAGCCGTAACAGGGACGCTGAAGCTTTCTTT. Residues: CASRNRDAEAFF.

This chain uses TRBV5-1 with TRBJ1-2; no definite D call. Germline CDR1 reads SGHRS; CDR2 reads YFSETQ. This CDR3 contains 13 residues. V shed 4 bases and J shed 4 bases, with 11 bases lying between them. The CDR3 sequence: CASSLDGTYGYTF. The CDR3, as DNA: TGCGCCAGCAGCCTGGACGGAACCTATGGCTACACCTTC.

CDR3 region: CASSSTARDSTNYGYTF. The CDR3 DNA sequence: TGCGCCAGCAGCTCAACCGCCCGGGACAGTACTAACTATGGCTACACCTTC. The chain is built from TRBV5-1 and TRBJ1-2; 7 nucleotides line up with TRBD1. The V gene's germline CDR1 is SGHRS and CDR2 YFSETQ. CDR3 length: 17 residues. V lost 3 bases, J lost 0 bases, and 11 bases stayed unmatched.

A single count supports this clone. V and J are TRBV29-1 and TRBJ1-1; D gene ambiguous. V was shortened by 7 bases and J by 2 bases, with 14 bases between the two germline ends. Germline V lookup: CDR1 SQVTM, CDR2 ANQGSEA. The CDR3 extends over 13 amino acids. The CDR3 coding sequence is TGCAGCGCTGCCACCGACGGAAACACTGAAGCTTTCTTT. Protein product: CSAATDGNTEAFF.

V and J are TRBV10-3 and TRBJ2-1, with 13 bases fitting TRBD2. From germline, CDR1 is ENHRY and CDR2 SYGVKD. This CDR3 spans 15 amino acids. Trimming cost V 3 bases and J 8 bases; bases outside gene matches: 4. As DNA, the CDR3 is TGTGCCATCAGTGAAGGACTAGCGGGAGCCGATGAGCAGTTCTTC. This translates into CAISEGLAGADEQFF.